One TCR beta chain is described in this entry. The CDR3 runs to 16 residues. J gave up 6 bases and V 0 bases, and 4 bases lay outside the gene matches. Looked up from germline, CDR1 is LGHNA and CDR2 is YNFKEQ. These data originate in a study of shared clonotypes between healthy human individuals. For the study at large: CD4 naive and CD4 memory each took three plates per donor, while CD8 naive took two and CD8 memory one.

Selected positively for CCR7 and CD45RO-negative, naive CD8 cells excluded terminally differentiated effector memory CD45RA+ cells. Assay: immunoSEQ multiplex PCR; the TCRdb copy retains only in-frame clones and omits some. The sample includes over 2,000,000 clones, 90% to 95% of them seen just once. The rearrangement uses TRBV4-2 and TRBJ2-1, with TRBD2 matching 11 bases. The sequenced material came from naive CD8+ T cells from PBMCs. This TCR came from a man aged 18 to 30 in good health. Some clones in this sample may be carry-over from other donors' samples. CDR3 sequence (DNA): TGTGCCAGCAGCCAAGAATTAGCGGGAGGGCCCAATGAGCAGTTCTTC. Its translation: CASSQELAGGPNEQFF.